This T cell receptor (beta chain) derives from a study of OX40 agonist ivuxolimab in advanced cancers. Study-wide context: Patients' therapy was ivuxolimab, an antibody that acts as an agonist of OX40 (CD134). The patients received ivuxolimab by intravenous route every 2 weeks at 0.01 to 10 mg/kg. Those treated in dose escalation had hepatocellular carcinoma, melanoma, renal cell cancer or head and neck cancer.

Repertoires were generated with immunoSEQ multiplex PCR, while TCRdb's copy carries only in-frame clones and drops some. The sample yields around 91,000 clones, roughly 89% seen once. Trimming removed 2 bases from V and 4 bases from J, with 9 bases in between. The CDR3 consists of 14 residues. Germline loops: CDR1 ENHRY, CDR2 SYGVKD. The clonotype originates from an adult with an advanced solid tumor such as melanoma, head and neck, liver or kidney cancer. The sequenced sample was CD4+ or CD8+ T cells sorted from blood, obtained in a trial of the OX40 agonist ivuxolimab. The chain has TRBV10-3 and TRBJ1-3; no clear D. The CDR3 is CAISEQADGNTIYF. Written as DNA, the CDR3 is TGTGCCATCAGTGAGCAGGCAGACGGAAACACCATATATTTT.